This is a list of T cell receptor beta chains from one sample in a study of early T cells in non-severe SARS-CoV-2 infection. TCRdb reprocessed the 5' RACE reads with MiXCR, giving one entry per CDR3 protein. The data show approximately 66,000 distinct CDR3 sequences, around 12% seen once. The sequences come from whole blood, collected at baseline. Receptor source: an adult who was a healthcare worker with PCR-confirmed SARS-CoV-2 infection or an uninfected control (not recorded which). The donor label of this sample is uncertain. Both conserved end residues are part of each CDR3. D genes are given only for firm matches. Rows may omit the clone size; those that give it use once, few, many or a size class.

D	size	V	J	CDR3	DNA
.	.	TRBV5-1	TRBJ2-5	CASSLRTLHTRTQYF	TGCGCCAGCAGCTTGCGGACCCTGCATACCCGGACCCAGTACTTC
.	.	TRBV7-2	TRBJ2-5	CASSPPRGKGYF	TGTGCCAGCAGCCCCCCCCGGGGGAAGGGGTACTTC
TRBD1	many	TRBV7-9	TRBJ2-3	CASSGPQGASTDTQYF	TGTGCCAGCAGCGGCCCCCAGGGGGCTAGCACAGATACGCAGTATTTT
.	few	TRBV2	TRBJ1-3	CASSDPFDRTLNTIYF	TGTGCCAGCAGTGATCCCTTCGACAGGACTCTAAACACCATATATTTT
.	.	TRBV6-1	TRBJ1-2	CASSEPFGQSVYGYTF	TGTGCCAGCAGTGAACCATTTGGACAGTCTGTCTATGGCTACACCTTC
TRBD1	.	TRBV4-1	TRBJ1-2	CATLGQGENYGYTF	TGCGCCACCCTTGGGCAGGGGGAGAACTATGGCTACACCTTC
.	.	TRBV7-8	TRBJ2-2	CASSSGRVANTGELFF	TGTGCCAGCAGCTCCGGTAGGGTTGCGAACACCGGGGAGCTGTTTTTT
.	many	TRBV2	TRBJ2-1	CASSIQIINEQFF	TGTGCCAGCAGTATACAGATAATCAATGAGCAGTTCTTC
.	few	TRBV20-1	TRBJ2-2	CSAREGGNTGELFF	TGCAGTGCTAGAGAGGGGGGAAACACCGGGGAGCTGTTTTTT
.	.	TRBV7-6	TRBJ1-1	CASSQRTNTEAFF	TGTGCCAGCAGCCAAAGGACTAACACTGAAGCTTTCTTT
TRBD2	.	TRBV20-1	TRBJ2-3	CSASHPAGGLTDTQYF	TGCAGTGCTAGTCATCCAGCGGGGGGACTTACAGATACGCAGTATTTT
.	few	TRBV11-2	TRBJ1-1	CASSFDGLGTEAFF	TGTGCCAGCAGCTTTGACGGTTTGGGCACTGAAGCTTTCTTT
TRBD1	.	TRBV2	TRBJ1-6	CASREGQAGPLHF	TGTGCCAGCAGGGAGGGACAGGCCGGTCCCCTCCACTTT
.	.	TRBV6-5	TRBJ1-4	CASSYTGRDGEKLFF	TGTGCCAGCAGTTACACCGGCAGGGATGGGGAAAAACTGTTTTTT
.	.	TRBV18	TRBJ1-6	CASSQQAKGLNSPLHF	TGTGCCAGCTCGCAACAGGCGAAGGGGCTTAATTCACCCCTCCACTTT
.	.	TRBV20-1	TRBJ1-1	CSARVRYTEAFF	TGCAGTGCCAGGGTCCGATACACTGAAGCTTTCTTT
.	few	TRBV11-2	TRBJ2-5	CASSLDLSRGETQYF	TGTGCCAGCAGCTTAGATCTTTCCCGGGGGGAGACCCAGTACTTC